Sequencing of this TCR beta chain was carried out in a study of cytomegalovirus exposure and HLA in healthy donors. General study results and limits: It was reportedly the case that the classifier diagnosed cytomegalovirus status with high specificity and sensitivity. A later analysis found first-cohort TCR clusters tended to co-occur in the approximately 110 validation repertoires.

The trim removed 1 base at V and 8 bases at J, leaving 9 bases unmatched. The CDR3 is 16 amino acids. Germline-derived CDR1 and CDR2 are LNHDA and SQIVND (reference sequence). Notes on this clone: Its antigen remains unknown.

Produced via immunoSEQ multiplex PCR; TCRdb's table is partial and in-frame only. Here the sample spans about 220,000 clones, around nine tenths being singletons. The sequenced material came from PBMCs. This TCR came from a man in his late teens or twenties in good health and CMV-seronegative. V usage is TRBV19 and J usage is TRBJ2-1; TRBD1 agrees at 9 bases. The CDR3 reads CASSIGYGTGRYEQFF. CDR3 bases: TGTGCCAGTAGTATAGGGTATGGGACAGGGAGATATGAGCAGTTCTTC.